One sample yielded the 18 T cell receptor beta chains listed below, sequenced in a study of cytotoxic CD8 clonotypes in ibrutinib-treated CLL. Sequencing used immunoSEQ multiplex PCR; TCRdb keeps in-frame clones, though not all of them. The data show roughly 180,000 clones, roughly 80% seen once. The specimen comprised PBMCs, sampled after 24 months of ibrutinib treatment. Every receptor here comes from a human donor with chronic lymphocytic leukemia.

V and J are TRBV7-9 and TRBJ2-3, with D perhaps matching TRBD2 (5 bases). Per germline, CDR1 SEHNR and CDR2 FQNEAQ (reference sequence). CDR3 length equals 14 residues. Between the trimmed V and J ends, which lost 6 bases and 6 bases, there was a span of 16 bases. The CDR3 DNA is TGTGCCAGCAGTACTGGACTGGACTGGGATACGCAGTATTTT. It translates to CASSTGLDWDTQYF.

The rearrangement uses TRBV9 and TRBJ2-3; D uncertain. Trimming took 3 bases from V and 1 from J, leaving 18 bases between them. The CDR3 loop spans 17 amino acids. From germline, CDR1 is SGDLS and CDR2 YYNGEE. The CDR3 region is CASSAGVYQAGTDTQYF. The CDR3 DNA sequence: TGTGCCAGCAGCGCGGGCGTCTATCAGGCGGGCACAGATACGCAGTATTTT.

V usage is TRBV5-4 and J usage is TRBJ2-2; 9 positions agree with TRBD2. J was trimmed by 5 bases and V by 0 bases; bases with no gene match: 11. The germline gives CDR1 SGHNT, CDR2 YYREEE (reference sequence). This CDR3 region has 18 residues. CDR3 loop: CASSLDLAGIPGTGELFF. The CDR3 DNA is TGTGCCAGCAGCTTGGATCTAGCGGGGATACCCGGGACCGGGGAGCTGTTTTTT.

The chain recombines TRBV28 with TRBJ2-1; maybe TRBD1 (5 bases). The CDR3 length is 12 residues. Deletions cut 2 bases from V and 15 bases from J, with 14 bases between. The germline gives CDR1 MDHEN, CDR2 SYDVKM. In DNA, the CDR3 is TGTGCCAGCAGTTTAAGGGGTGGTGGACCGTTCTTC. This translates into CASSLRGGGPFF.

With regard to this clone: A far larger clone is one nucleotide away, so this likely arose from a read error. V gene TRBV5-1 combines with J gene TRBJ1-5, with D unclear. Germline V gene data show CDR1 as SGHRS and CDR2 as YFSETQ. V was shortened by 0 bases and J by 3 bases, with 7 bases between the two germline ends. CDR3 length equals 14 residues. CDR3 protein: CASSLDTYNQPQHF. DNA of the CDR3: TGCGCCAGCAGCTTGGACACATACAATCAGCCCCAGCATTTT.

The chain has TRBV6-6 and TRBJ1-2; D is uncertain. Trimming took off 3 bases at V and 7 bases at J, with 9 bases between the two ends. CDR1 is MNHNY, CDR2 SVGAGI, per germline (reference sequence). The length of the CDR3 is 12 residues. This chain's CDR3 is CASSYSRGGYTF. The CDR3 DNA reads as TGTGCCAGCAGTTATAGTCGAGGTGGCTACACCTTC.

This chain uses TRBV6-4 with TRBJ1-1; no clear D. The germline V gene has CDR1 MRHNA and CDR2 SNTAGT. The germline V and J ends were trimmed by 7 bases and 5 bases, with 17 bases remaining between them. The CDR3 is 14 amino acids. CDR3 in DNA: TGTGCCAGCAAACGGGAGGGATGGGGAACTGAAGCTTTCTTT. Translated, it gives CASKREGWGTEAFF.

The chain carries TRBV27 and TRBJ1-6; D is undetermined. There are 12 residues in the CDR3. Germline V gene data show CDR1 as MNHEY and CDR2 as SMNVEV (reference sequence). V was cut by 2 bases and J by 7 bases, with 3 bases left in between. The CDR3 here is CASSLGNSPLHF. The DNA for the CDR3 is TGTGCCAGCAGTTTAGGGAATTCACCCCTCCACTTT.

The chain joins TRBV6-1 to TRBJ2-3; 12 bases agree with TRBD1. Germline V gene data show CDR1 as MNHNS and CDR2 as SASEGT. The CDR3 spans 14 residues. Trimming took 10 bases from V and 6 from J; bases not matched to a gene: 8. The CDR3 nucleotides read TGTGCCACCCGGGACAGGGGGCGAATCGATACGCAGTATTTT. Its translation: CATRDRGRIDTQYF.

The table lists this clone with a few counts. This chain uses TRBV4-2 with TRBJ2-5; a weak D match, TRBD2 (5 bases). The CDR3 runs to 14 residues. Trimming cost V 3 bases and J 0 bases, with 8 bases left between them. CDR1 and CDR2 (germline): LGHNA, YNFKEQ. The chain's CDR3 is CASSQRDYQETQYF. Written as DNA, the CDR3 is TGTGCCAGCAGCCAGAGGGATTACCAAGAGACCCAGTACTTC.

Turning to this clone: Other DNA sequences in the sample encode the same CDR3. This sequence joins TRBV28 and TRBJ1-2; 7 bases fit TRBD1. Germline V gene lookup returns CDR1 MDHEN and CDR2 SYDVKM. The ends lost 5 bases at V and 7 bases at J; junction bases unmatched: 7. CDR3 length: 13 amino acids. For the CDR3, the DNA is TGTGCCAGCAGTCTCCCAGGGGGGGGTGGCTACACCTTC. Residues: CASSLPGGGGYTF.

This sequence joins TRBV5-4 and TRBJ2-3; D unclear. Trimming pared 1 base from V and 2 bases from J, leaving 5 bases between. The CDR3 totals 13 residues. Germline CDR1 SGHNT, CDR2 YYREEE (reference sequence). CDR3 sequence (DNA): TGTGCCAGCAGCTTGACAGACACAGATACGCAGTATTTT. This encodes CASSLTDTDTQYF.

A few counts support this clone. The chain is built from TRBV7-2 and TRBJ1-1; unclear D gene. The CDR3 contains 14 residues. V lost 2 bases, J lost 6 bases, and 13 bases lay in between. Per germline, CDR1 SGHTA and CDR2 FQGNSA. The CDR3 region has the DNA TGTGCCAGCAGCTTATTCGGCGACTTCCCTGAAGCTTTCTTT. This translates into CASSLFGDFPEAFF.

This chain connects TRBV7-3 to TRBJ2-1, with D perhaps TRBD2 (5 bases). This CDR3 is 14 amino acids long. The V and J ends lost 5 bases and 1 base respectively, with 9 bases between them. Germline lookup yields CDR1 SGHTA and CDR2 FQGTGA. The CDR3 spells CASSLPGSYNEQFF. In DNA, the CDR3 is TGTGCCAGCAGCCTACCGGGGTCCTACAATGAGCAGTTCTTC.

This clone was detected a few times. J is TRBJ2-3 and V is TRBV30; TRBD1 might be the D (6 bases). With 5 bases removed from V and 3 bases from J, the gap between germline ends came to 9 bases. Germline lookup yields CDR1 GTSNPN and CDR2 SVGIG (reference sequence). The CDR3 has 12 residues. CDR3 loop: CAWDRQTDTQYF. CDR3 DNA sequence: TGTGCCTGGGACAGGCAAACAGATACGCAGTATTTT. The full variable domain, its missing parts supplied by reference TRBV30 and TRBJ2-3, is SQTIHQWPATLVQPVGSPLSLECTVEGTSNPNLYWYRQAAGRGLQLLFYSVGIGQISSEVPQNLSASRPQDRQFILSSKKLLLSDSGFYLCAWDRQTDTQYFGPGTRLTVL.

The chain has TRBV4-1 and TRBJ2-1, with TRBD2 as a possible D gene (7 bases). V was trimmed by 5 bases and J by 9 bases, leaving 20 bases between them. The CDR3 is 15 amino acids. Germline CDR1 reads MGHRA; CDR2 reads YSYEKL. The CDR3 is CASSSPKGGLSEQFF. In DNA, the CDR3 is TGCGCCAGCAGCTCTCCCAAGGGGGGGCTCAGTGAGCAGTTCTTC.

V usage is TRBV9 and J usage is TRBJ2-2; D not certain. Germline values: CDR1 SGDLS, CDR2 YYNGEE. Trimming took off 2 bases at V and 4 bases at J, with 6 bases between the two ends. There are 13 residues in the CDR3. CDR3 in DNA: TGTGCCAGCAGCGTTCGTAGCACCGGGGAGCTGTTTTTT. Protein sequence: CASSVRSTGELFF. Full variable domain (remainder filled in from reference TRBV9 and TRBJ2-2): DSGVTQTPKHLITATGQRVTLRCSPRSGDLSVYWYQQSLDQGLQFLIQYYNGEERAKGNILERFSAQQFPDLHSELNLSSLELGDSALYFCASSVRSTGELFFGEGSRLTVL.

This sequence joins TRBV28 and TRBJ1-5; a possible D gene is TRBD1 (5 bases). V dropped 5 bases and J dropped 2 bases, with 16 bases sitting between them. This CDR3 comprises 16 residues. Germline V gene sequence: CDR1 MDHEN, CDR2 SYDVKM. As DNA, the CDR3 is TGTGCCAGCAGTGTCCGGGGGAAAGGACGCAATCAGCCCCAGCATTTT. Translation: CASSVRGKGRNQPQHF.